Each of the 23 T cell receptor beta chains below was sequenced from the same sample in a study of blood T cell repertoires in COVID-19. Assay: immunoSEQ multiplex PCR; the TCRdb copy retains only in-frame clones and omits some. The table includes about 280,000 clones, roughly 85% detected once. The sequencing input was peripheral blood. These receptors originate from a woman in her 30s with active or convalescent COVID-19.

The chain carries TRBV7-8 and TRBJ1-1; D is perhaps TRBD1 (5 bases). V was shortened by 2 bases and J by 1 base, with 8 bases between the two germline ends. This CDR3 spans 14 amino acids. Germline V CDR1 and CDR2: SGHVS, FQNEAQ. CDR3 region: CASSLPGPNTEAFF. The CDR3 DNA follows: TGTGCCAGCAGCTTACCAGGGCCGAACACTGAAGCTTTCTTT.

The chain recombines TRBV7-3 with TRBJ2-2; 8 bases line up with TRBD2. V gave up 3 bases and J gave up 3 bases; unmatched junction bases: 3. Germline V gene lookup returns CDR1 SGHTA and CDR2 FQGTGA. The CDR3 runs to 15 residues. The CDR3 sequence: CASSFLGGDTGELFF. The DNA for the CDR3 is TGTGCCAGCAGCTTCCTCGGGGGGGACACCGGGGAGCTGTTTTTT.

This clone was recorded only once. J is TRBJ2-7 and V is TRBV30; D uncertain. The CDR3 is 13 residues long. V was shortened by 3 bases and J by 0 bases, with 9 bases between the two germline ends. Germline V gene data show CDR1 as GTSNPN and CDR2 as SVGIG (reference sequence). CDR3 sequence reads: CAWRAPGSYEQYF. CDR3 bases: TGTGCCTGGAGAGCCCCGGGCTCCTACGAGCAGTACTTC. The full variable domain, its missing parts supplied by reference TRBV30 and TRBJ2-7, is SQTIHQWPATLVQPVGSPLSLECTVEGTSNPNLYWYRQAAGRGLQLLFYSVGIGQISSEVPQNLSASRPQDRQFILSSKKLLLSDSGFYLCAWRAPGSYEQYFGPGTRLTVT.

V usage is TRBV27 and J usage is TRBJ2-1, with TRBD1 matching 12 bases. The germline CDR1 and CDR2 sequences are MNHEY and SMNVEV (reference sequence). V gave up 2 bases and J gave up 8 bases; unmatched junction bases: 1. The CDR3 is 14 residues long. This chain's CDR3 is CASSLGDRGHEQFF. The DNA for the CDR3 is TGTGCCAGCAGTTTAGGGGACAGGGGGCATGAGCAGTTCTTC.

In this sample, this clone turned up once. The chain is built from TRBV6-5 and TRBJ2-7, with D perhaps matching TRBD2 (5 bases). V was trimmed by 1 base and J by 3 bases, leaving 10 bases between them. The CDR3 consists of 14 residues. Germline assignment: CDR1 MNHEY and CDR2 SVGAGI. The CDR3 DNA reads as TGTGCCAGCAGTTACTACGTCAGCGGCTACGAGCAGTACTTC. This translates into CASSYYVSGYEQYF.

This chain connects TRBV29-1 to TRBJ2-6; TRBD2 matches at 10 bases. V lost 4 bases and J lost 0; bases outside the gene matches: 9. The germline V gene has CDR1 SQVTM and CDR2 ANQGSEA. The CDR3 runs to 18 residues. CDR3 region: CSVVGASGGHSGANVLTF. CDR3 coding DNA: TGCAGCGTTGTAGGGGCTAGCGGGGGCCACTCTGGGGCCAACGTCCTGACTTTC.

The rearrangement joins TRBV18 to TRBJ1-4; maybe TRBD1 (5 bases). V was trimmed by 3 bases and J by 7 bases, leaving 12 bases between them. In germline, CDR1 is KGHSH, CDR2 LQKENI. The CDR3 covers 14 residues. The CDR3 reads CASSPTTVGEKLFF. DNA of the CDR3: TGTGCCAGCTCACCTACGACAGTCGGTGAAAAACTGTTTTTT.

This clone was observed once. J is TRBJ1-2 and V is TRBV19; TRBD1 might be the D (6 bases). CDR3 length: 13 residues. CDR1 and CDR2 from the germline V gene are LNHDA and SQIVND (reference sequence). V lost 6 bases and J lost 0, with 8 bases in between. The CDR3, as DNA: TGTGCCAGTAGACAGGGACCTAACTATGGCTACACCTTC. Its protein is CASRQGPNYGYTF.

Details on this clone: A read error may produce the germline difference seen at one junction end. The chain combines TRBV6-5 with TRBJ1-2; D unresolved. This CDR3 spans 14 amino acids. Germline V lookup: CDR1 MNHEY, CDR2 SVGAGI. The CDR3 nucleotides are TGTGCCAGCAGTGACTCATGGGCCAACTATGGCTACACCTTC. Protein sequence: CASSDSWANYGYTF.

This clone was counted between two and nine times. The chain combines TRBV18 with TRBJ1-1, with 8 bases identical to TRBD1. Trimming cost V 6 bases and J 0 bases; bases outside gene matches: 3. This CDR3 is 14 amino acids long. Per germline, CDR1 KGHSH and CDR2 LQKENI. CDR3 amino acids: CASSWDRMNTEAFF. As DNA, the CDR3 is TGTGCCAGCTCCTGGGACAGGATGAACACTGAAGCTTTCTTT.

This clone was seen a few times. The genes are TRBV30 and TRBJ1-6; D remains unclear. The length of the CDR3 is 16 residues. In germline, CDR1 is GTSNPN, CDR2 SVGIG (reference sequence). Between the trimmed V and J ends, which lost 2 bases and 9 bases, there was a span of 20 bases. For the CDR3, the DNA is TGTGCCTGGAGTCCAAGAGGGCCCCAGCGAGGTTCACCCCTCCACTTT. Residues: CAWSPRGPQRGSPLHF.

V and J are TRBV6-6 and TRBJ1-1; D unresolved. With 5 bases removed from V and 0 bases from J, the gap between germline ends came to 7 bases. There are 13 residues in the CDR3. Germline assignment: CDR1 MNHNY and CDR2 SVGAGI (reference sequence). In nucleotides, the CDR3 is TGTGCCAGCAGTGACATTATGAACACTGAAGCTTTCTTT. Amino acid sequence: CASSDIMNTEAFF.

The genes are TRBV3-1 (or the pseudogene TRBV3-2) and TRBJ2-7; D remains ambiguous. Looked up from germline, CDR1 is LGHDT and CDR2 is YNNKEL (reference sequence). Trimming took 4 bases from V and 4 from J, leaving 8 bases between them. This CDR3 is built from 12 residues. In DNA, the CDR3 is TGTGCCAGCAGCCCTAGGCGTTACGAGCAGTACTTC. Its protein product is CASSPRRYEQYF.

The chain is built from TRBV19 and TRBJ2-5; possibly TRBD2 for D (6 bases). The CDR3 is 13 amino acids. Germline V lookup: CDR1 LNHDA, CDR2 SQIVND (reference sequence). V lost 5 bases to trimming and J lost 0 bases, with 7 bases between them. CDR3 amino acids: CASSRGYQETQYF. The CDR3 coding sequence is TGTGCCAGTAGTCGGGGGTACCAAGAGACCCAGTACTTC. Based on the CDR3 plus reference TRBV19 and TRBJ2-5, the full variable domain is DGGITQSPKYLFRKEGQNVTLSCEQNLNHDAMYWYRQDPGQGLRLIYYSQIVNDFQKGDIAEGYSVSREKKESFPLTVTSAQKNPTAFYLCASSRGYQETQYFGPGTRLLVL.

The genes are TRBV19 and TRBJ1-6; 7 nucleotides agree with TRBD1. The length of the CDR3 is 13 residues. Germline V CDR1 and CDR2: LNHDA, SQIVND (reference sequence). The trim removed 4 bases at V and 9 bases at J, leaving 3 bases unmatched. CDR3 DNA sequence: TGTGCCAGTAGTAACAGGGGTGGTTCACCCCTCCACTTT. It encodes CASSNRGGSPLHF.

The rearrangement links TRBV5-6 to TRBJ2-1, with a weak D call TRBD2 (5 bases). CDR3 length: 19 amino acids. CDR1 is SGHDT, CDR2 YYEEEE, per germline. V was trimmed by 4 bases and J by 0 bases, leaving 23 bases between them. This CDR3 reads CASSPGLHQGLSSYNEQFF. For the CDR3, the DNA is TGTGCCAGCAGCCCCGGACTGCACCAAGGTCTAAGCTCCTACAATGAGCAGTTCTTC. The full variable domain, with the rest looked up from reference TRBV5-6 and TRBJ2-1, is DAGVTQSPTHLIKTRGQQVTLRCSPKSGHDTVSWYQQALGQGPQFIFQYYEEEERQRGNFPDRFSGHQFPNYSSELNVNALLLGDSALYLCASSPGLHQGLSSYNEQFFGPGTRLTVL.

The CDR3 bases are TGTGCCAGTAGTATGGACATAAATAGTCAGCCCCAGCATTTT. Translating it yields CASSMDINSQPQHF. The chain has TRBV19 and TRBJ1-5; tentatively, D is TRBD1 (5 bases). Germline CDR1 is LNHDA and CDR2 is SQIVND (reference sequence). V lost 3 bases to trimming and J lost 6 bases, with 12 bases between them. CDR3 length: 14 amino acids.

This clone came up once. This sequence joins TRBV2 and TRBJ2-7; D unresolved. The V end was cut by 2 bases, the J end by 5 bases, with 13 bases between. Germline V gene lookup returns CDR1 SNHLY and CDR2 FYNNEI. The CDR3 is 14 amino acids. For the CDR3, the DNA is TGTGCCAGCAGTGAAACCAGGTCTGTTGACGAGCAGTACTTC. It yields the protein CASSETRSVDEQYF.

In nucleotides, the CDR3 is TGTGCCAGCAGTCCACTCTTAAACACTGAAGCTTTCTTT. This gives the protein CASSPLLNTEAFF. This sequence joins TRBV6-6 and TRBJ1-1; D remains unclear. V shed 5 bases and J shed 2 bases, with 9 bases lying between them. Germline CDR1 MNHNY, CDR2 SVGAGI (reference sequence). This CDR3 has 13 amino acids.

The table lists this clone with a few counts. CDR3 amino acids: CASSLSEHGYTF. The CDR3 region has the DNA TGTGCCAGCAGTTTATCAGAACATGGCTACACCTTC. J is TRBJ1-2 and V is TRBV12-3 or TRBV12-4; D unresolved. The CDR3 covers 12 residues. V gave up 2 bases and J gave up 6 bases, with 7 bases separating them.

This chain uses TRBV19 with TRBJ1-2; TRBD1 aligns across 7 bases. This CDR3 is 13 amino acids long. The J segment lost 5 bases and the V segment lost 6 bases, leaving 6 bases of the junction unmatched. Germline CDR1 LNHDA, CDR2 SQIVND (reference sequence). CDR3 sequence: CASSPQGDYGYTF. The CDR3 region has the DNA TGTGCCAGTAGCCCTCAGGGGGATTATGGCTACACCTTC.

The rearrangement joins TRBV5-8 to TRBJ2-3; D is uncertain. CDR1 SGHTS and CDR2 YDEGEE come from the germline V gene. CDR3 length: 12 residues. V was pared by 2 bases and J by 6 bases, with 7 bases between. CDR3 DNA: TGTGCCAGCAGCTTTGGGCCGGATACGCAGTATTTT. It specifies CASSFGPDTQYF. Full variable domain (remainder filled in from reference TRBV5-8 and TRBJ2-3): EAGVTQSPTHLIKTRGQQATLRCSPISGHTSVYWYQQALGLGLQFLLWYDEGEERNRGNFPPRFSGRQFPNYSSELNVNALELEDSALYLCASSFGPDTQYFGPGTRLTVL.

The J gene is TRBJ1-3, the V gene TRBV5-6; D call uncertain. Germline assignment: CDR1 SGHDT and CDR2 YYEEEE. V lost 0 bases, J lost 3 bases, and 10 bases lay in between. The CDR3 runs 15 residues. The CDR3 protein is CASSLGSWNGNTIYF. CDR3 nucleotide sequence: TGTGCCAGCAGCTTGGGGAGTTGGAATGGAAACACCATATATTTT.